Listed here are 30 T cell receptor beta chains from one sample, sequenced in a study of cytomegalovirus exposure and HLA in healthy donors. The study ran its PCR with 60 Vbeta and 13 Jbeta primers. Method: immunoSEQ multiplex PCR; TCRdb's copy keeps in-frame clones and lacks some. The sample includes 180,000 or so clones, around a tenth of them seen just once. Input material: PBMCs. These receptor sequences come from a woman between 25 and 40 years old in good health and CMV-seropositive.

The chain is built from TRBV2 and TRBJ1-4; D is undetermined. V shed 8 bases and J shed 10 bases, with 11 bases lying between them. Germline CDR1 SNHLY, CDR2 FYNNEI. This CDR3 region has 11 residues. CDR3 in amino acids: CASPSGGKLFF. In DNA form, the CDR3 reads TGTGCCAGCCCTAGCGGTGGAAAACTGTTTTTT.

Only a few counts were recorded for this clone. This chain uses TRBV5-1 with TRBJ1-5; 7 bases match TRBD1. Per germline, CDR1 SGHRS and CDR2 YFSETQ. This CDR3 spans 19 amino acids. V lost 3 bases, J lost 0 bases, and 15 bases stayed unmatched. CDR3 bases: TGCGCCAGCAGCTCTCCGACAGGGCCCCTATCTTATAGCAATCAGCCCCAGCATTTT. This codes for CASSSPTGPLSYSNQPQHF.

This clone showed up just a few times. The chain joins TRBV4-1 to TRBJ2-1; the match to TRBD2 covers 15 bases. Germline trimming cut 4 bases from V and 0 bases from J; bases unmatched to any gene: 7. The germline gives CDR1 MGHRA, CDR2 YSYEKL. This CDR3 is built from 19 residues. The CDR3, as DNA: TGCGCCAGCAGCCTTGGACTAGCGGGAGGGCCGAGCTCCTACAATGAGCAGTTCTTC. The encoded protein is CASSLGLAGGPSSYNEQFF.

This clone came up a few times. V and J are TRBV13 and TRBJ1-2; 8 bases agree with TRBD1. Germline CDR1 and CDR2: PRHDT and FYEKMQ (reference sequence). CDR3 length equals 12 residues. V dropped 5 bases and J dropped 5; count of bases not matched to a gene: 1. CDR3 nucleotide sequence: TGTGCCAGCAGCAACAGGGGGTATGGCTACACCTTC. Its translation: CASSNRGYGYTF.

This clone has only a few counts. V is TRBV7-2 and J is TRBJ1-3, with 9 bases matching TRBD1. After removal of 5 bases from V and 0 bases from J, the junction contained 5 bases not matched to a gene. This CDR3 is 16 amino acids long. Germline V gene lookup returns CDR1 SGHTA and CDR2 FQGNSA. In DNA form, the CDR3 reads TGTGCCAGCAGCATACCGACAGGGGGCTCTGGAAACACCATATATTTT. As protein: CASSIPTGGSGNTIYF.

This clone turned up a few times. This chain connects TRBV7-8 to TRBJ1-5; D is uncertain. Trimming pared 3 bases from V and 0 bases from J, leaving 6 bases between. The CDR3 consists of 14 residues. The germline V gene has CDR1 SGHVS and CDR2 FQNEAQ. The CDR3 DNA reads TGTGCCAGCAGCTTTACAGCTAGCAATCAGCCCCAGCATTTT. It encodes CASSFTASNQPQHF. The entire variable domain, with the rest obtained from reference TRBV7-8 and TRBJ1-5, is as follows: GAGVSQSPRYKVAKRGQDVALRCDPISGHVSLFWYQQALGQGPEFLTYFQNEAQLDKSGLPSDRFFAERPEGSVSTLKIQRTQQEDSAVYLCASSFTASNQPQHFGDGTRLSIL.

This clone came up a few times. The chain couples TRBV29-1 to TRBJ2-7, with 10 bases matching TRBD1. The length of the CDR3 is 13 residues. In germline, CDR1 is SQVTM, CDR2 ANQGSEA. J gave up 5 bases and V 8 bases, and 9 bases lay outside the gene matches. This CDR3 is CSLLGTGVHEQYF. The CDR3, as DNA: TGCAGCCTCCTGGGGACAGGGGTCCACGAGCAGTACTTC.

The chain has TRBV5-1 and TRBJ1-5; D is uncertain. This CDR3 comprises 18 residues. Germline assignment: CDR1 SGHRS and CDR2 YFSETQ. Trimming removed 1 base from V and 1 base from J, with 18 bases in between. This chain's CDR3 is CASSLSPSVSGSNQPQHF. DNA for the CDR3: TGCGCCAGCAGCTTGAGTCCTTCGGTGTCAGGAAGCAATCAGCCCCAGCATTTT.

This clone has more than one count but fewer than ten. The rearrangement joins TRBV7-8 to TRBJ2-3; D is perhaps TRBD1 (6 bases). The V and J ends lost 5 bases and 0 bases respectively, with 21 bases between them. This CDR3 is 18 amino acids long. Germline lookup yields CDR1 SGHVS and CDR2 FQNEAQ. The CDR3 here is CASSRQEPTIASTDTQYF. CDR3 nucleotides: TGTGCCAGCAGCAGACAGGAACCCACTATCGCTAGCACAGATACGCAGTATTTT. Complete variable domain (other parts from reference TRBV7-8 and TRBJ2-3): GAGVSQSPRYKVAKRGQDVALRCDPISGHVSLFWYQQALGQGPEFLTYFQNEAQLDKSGLPSDRFFAERPEGSVSTLKIQRTQQEDSAVYLCASSRQEPTIASTDTQYFGPGTRLTVL.

The rearrangement joins TRBV6-6 to TRBJ2-7, with D possibly TRBD1 on 6 matching bases. CDR3 length: 15 residues. In germline, CDR1 is MNHNY, CDR2 SVGAGI (reference sequence). Trimming shortened V by 7 bases and J by 2 bases, and 18 bases separated the two germline ends. The CDR3 reads CASNSFGTNPYEQYF. Here the CDR3 DNA reads TGTGCCAGCAACAGCTTTGGGACAAATCCCTACGAGCAGTACTTC.

J is TRBJ2-7 and V is TRBV9, with 15 nucleotides matching TRBD2. This CDR3 comprises 16 residues. The trim removed 2 bases at V and 4 bases at J, leaving 4 bases unmatched. The germline V gene has CDR1 SGDLS and CDR2 YYNGEE. CDR3 region: CASSVSGTSGRYEQYF. Here the CDR3 DNA reads TGTGCCAGCAGCGTGAGCGGGACTAGCGGGAGGTACGAGCAGTACTTC.

Concerning this clone itself: The same CDR3 also results from other DNA sequences found in this sample. DNA of the CDR3: TGTGCCAGCAGCGCGCCCGGGACAGATGGCTACACCTTC. Residues: CASSAPGTDGYTF. The chain links TRBV9 to TRBJ1-2; 7 nucleotides match TRBD1. The CDR3 is 13 amino acids. With V trimmed by 3 bases and J by 6 bases, 5 bases remained unmatched. Germline CDR1 reads SGDLS; CDR2 reads YYNGEE.

This clone was seen a handful of times. CDR3 coding DNA: TGTGCCAGCAGGGACGGGGGATCCTACGAGCAGTACTTC. Protein sequence: CASRDGGSYEQYF. The chain couples TRBV6-5 to TRBJ2-7; D is possibly TRBD2 (6 bases). Germline CDR1 is MNHEY and CDR2 is SVGAGI. Trimming took 6 bases from V and 1 from J, leaving 10 bases between them. This CDR3 comprises 13 residues.

A few counts support this clone. This chain links TRBV7-9 with TRBJ2-1, with 8 bases aligning to TRBD2. The CDR3 loop spans 16 amino acids. CDR1 and CDR2 from the germline V gene are SEHNR and FQNEAQ (reference sequence). The trim removed 8 bases at V and 7 bases at J, leaving 16 bases unmatched. The CDR3 nucleotides read TGTGCCAGCCGGCCCCGGGGGGGTCTAAGGGGGAATGAGCAGTTCTTC. It specifies CASRPRGGLRGNEQFF.

This rearrangement joins TRBV29-1 to TRBJ1-2, with D possibly being TRBD1 (5 bases). With 6 bases removed from V and 2 bases from J, the gap between germline ends came to 7 bases. CDR3 size: 11 residues. Germline V gene lookup returns CDR1 SQVTM and CDR2 ANQGSEA. CDR3: CSVPGNYGYTF. Written as DNA, the CDR3 is TGCAGCGTCCCAGGGAACTATGGCTACACCTTC.

There are a few counts of this clone. The chain recombines TRBV27 with TRBJ2-1; 9 bases agree with TRBD2. This CDR3 has 16 amino acids. Germline V gene data show CDR1 as MNHEY and CDR2 as SMNVEV (reference sequence). V was pared by 6 bases and J by 1 base, with 7 bases of the junction left unmatched. CDR3 protein: CASSGLSGRSYNEQFF. In DNA, the CDR3 is TGTGCCAGCAGCGGCCTTAGCGGGAGATCCTACAATGAGCAGTTCTTC.

The chain couples TRBV6-5 to TRBJ1-6; D is ambiguous. V shed 0 bases and J shed 9 bases, with 6 bases lying between them. Germline V gives CDR1 MNHEY, CDR2 SVGAGI. The CDR3 extends over 13 amino acids. CDR3 amino acids: CASSYSELSPLHF. The CDR3 DNA reads TGTGCCAGCAGTTACTCAGAGCTTTCACCCCTCCACTTT.

This clone was counted between two and nine times. The V gene is TRBV9, the J gene TRBJ2-2; D is possibly TRBD2 (6 bases). The germline gives CDR1 SGDLS, CDR2 YYNGEE. V was shortened by 4 bases and J by 5 bases, with 9 bases between the two germline ends. This CDR3 comprises 13 residues. The CDR3 reads CASSREWTGELFF. The CDR3 DNA follows: TGTGCCAGCAGCCGGGAGTGGACCGGGGAGCTGTTTTTT.

The gene calls are TRBV5-1 and TRBJ1-2, with D hard to call. The CDR3 has 14 residues. Germline V lookup: CDR1 SGHRS, CDR2 YFSETQ. Trimming took off 4 bases at V and 4 bases at J, with 14 bases between the two ends. DNA for the CDR3: TGCGCCAGCAGCCCCCGTGAGGGAACCTATGGCTACACCTTC. Its protein product is CASSPREGTYGYTF.

This clone was counted only a few times. V is TRBV4-1 and J is TRBJ2-3; 12 bases fit TRBD1. Per the germline V gene, CDR1 is MGHRA and CDR2 is YSYEKL. This CDR3 region has 17 residues. V gave up 4 bases and J gave up 1 base; unmatched junction bases: 6. The DNA for the CDR3 is TGCGCCAGCAGCCCGGGGACAGGGGGCTACGGCACAGATACGCAGTATTTT. Its translation: CASSPGTGGYGTDTQYF.

This clone was counted a few times. The gene calls are TRBV7-9 and TRBJ2-1, with 10 nucleotides matching TRBD2. From germline, CDR1 is SEHNR and CDR2 FQNEAQ (reference sequence). The CDR3 totals 19 residues. Losses at the gene ends were 5 bases for V and 5 bases for J; bases not matched to a gene: 18. CDR3 residues: CASSPRLAGVSNPHNEQFF. Here the CDR3 DNA reads TGTGCCAGCAGCCCCCGACTAGCGGGCGTCTCCAACCCACACAATGAGCAGTTCTTC.

This clone was counted between two and nine times. J is TRBJ2-1 and V is TRBV23-1, with 11 bases matching TRBD2. TRBV23-1 counts as an open reading frame of uncertain function. V lost 2 bases to trimming and J lost 2 bases; unmatched junction nucleotides: 8. The CDR3 length is 18 residues. CDR3 protein: CASSQTGTSGRTYNEQFF. The CDR3 DNA follows: TGCGCCAGCAGTCAAACCGGGACTAGCGGAAGGACCTACAATGAGCAGTTCTTC.

This clone was seen a handful of times. The chain links TRBV5-1 to TRBJ2-3; TRBD2 matches at 15 bases. This CDR3 has 20 residues. V shed 4 bases, J shed 2 bases, and the junction held 14 bases outside the gene matches. CDR1 SGHRS and CDR2 YFSETQ come from the germline V gene. The DNA of the CDR3 is TGCGCCAGCAGCCCTACCCCCGGGACTAGCGGGAGGTATTTCACAGATACGCAGTATTTT. It yields the protein CASSPTPGTSGRYFTDTQYF.

This clone was counted a few times. The V call is TRBV7-6, the J call TRBJ2-2, with a possible D match to TRBD1 (6 bases). CDR1 is SGHVS, CDR2 FNYEAQ, per germline. The CDR3 extends over 16 amino acids. V lost 2 bases, J lost 2 bases, and 12 bases lay in between. DNA for the CDR3: TGTGCCAGCAGCTTAACAGGGTTCACAAACACCGGGGAGCTGTTTTTT. Amino acids: CASSLTGFTNTGELFF.

This clone was observed a few times. The chain carries TRBV23-1 and TRBJ2-1; 7 positions match TRBD2. TRBV23-1 is designated an ORF whose function remains uncertain. This CDR3 has 17 residues. Germline trimming cut 3 bases from V and 4 bases from J; bases unmatched to any gene: 12. The CDR3 spells CASSHPFASGSYNEQFF. CDR3 DNA sequence: TGCGCCAGCAGTCACCCTTTTGCTAGCGGATCGTACAATGAGCAGTTCTTC.

This clone was observed a few times. CDR3 residues: CASKATEETQYF. The CDR3 coding sequence is TGTGCCAGCAAGGCGACAGAAGAGACCCAGTACTTC. The chain employs TRBV6-5 and TRBJ2-5; D might be TRBD1 (5 bases). V was cut by 7 bases and J by 3 bases, with 9 bases left in between. Per germline, CDR1 MNHEY and CDR2 SVGAGI. There are 12 residues in the CDR3.

V usage is TRBV7-6 and J usage is TRBJ2-5; 7 bases agree with TRBD1. V shed 5 bases and J 5 bases; nucleotides not matched to a gene: 8. This CDR3 spans 14 amino acids. Germline CDR1 and CDR2: SGHVS and FNYEAQ. CDR3 sequence (DNA): TGTGCCAGCAGCCTGACAGGGAACAGGGAGACCCAGTACTTC. Translated, it gives CASSLTGNRETQYF. The whole variable domain, remainder taken from reference TRBV7-6 and TRBJ2-5, is GAGVSQSPRYKVTKRGQDVALRCDPISGHVSLYWYRQALGQGPEFLTYFNYEAQQDKSGLPNDRFSAERPEGSISTLTIQRTEQRDSAMYRCASSLTGNRETQYFGPGTRLLVL.

V and J are TRBV7-6 and TRBJ2-5; 11 positions agree with TRBD1. The J call may not be correct, given that the DNA end is closer to TRBJ2-7. Germline CDR1 and CDR2: SGHVS and FNYEAQ. CDR3 size: 15 residues. The CDR3 DNA reads as TGTGCCAGCAGCCCAGGGACAGGGGGAATCTACGAGCAGTACTTC. The encoded protein is CASSPGTGGIYEQYF.

Worth noting for this clone: At the DNA level, this CDR3 is encoded by other sequences in the same sample as well. The rearrangement links TRBV4-1 to TRBJ2-3; 8 nucleotides agree with TRBD2. CDR1 MGHRA and CDR2 YSYEKL come from the germline V gene. V lost 0 bases, J lost 2 bases, and 10 bases stayed unmatched. The CDR3 covers 18 residues. The CDR3 spells CASSQDLRIGRATDTQYF. The DNA for the CDR3 is TGCGCCAGCAGCCAAGACTTGAGGATCGGGAGGGCCACAGATACGCAGTATTTT.

Comments on this clone: A read error may account for a junction end that differs from germline. The chain links TRBV4-1 to TRBJ1-4; 7 bases map to TRBD1. Per germline, CDR1 MGHRA and CDR2 YSYEKL. This CDR3 spans 18 amino acids. The CDR3 bases are TGCGCCAGCAGCCAAAGGGGCGGCGACAGGGCCCCTAACGAAAAACTGTTTTTT. This translates into CASSQRGGDRAPNEKLFF.